These T cell receptor beta chains were read from a single sample in a study of control samples from healthy donors and cancer patients. Only in-frame clones appear in the TCRdb table, and some are missing; sequencing was by immunoSEQ multiplex PCR. The table has about 410,000 clones, around 90% seen once. Sequencing was performed on PBMCs. All receptors derive from a man aged 35 to 55 with head and neck cancer. CDR3s include the opening cysteine and the closing phenylalanine or tryptophan. A D gene is named only where the DNA matches it firmly. The size field is filled for only some rows; it gives once, few, many or a size class.

d_call j_call v_call clone_size cdr3_nt cdr3_aa
TRBD2 TRBJ2-7 TRBV11-2 . TGTGCCAGCAGCTTAGCGACTAGCAGCTCCTACGAGCAGTACTTC CASSLATSSSYEQYF
. TRBJ2-7 TRBV5-6 . TGTGCCAGCAATCTGGGGGCAGCGTACGAGCAGTACTTC CASNLGAAYEQYF
. TRBJ1-2 TRBV28 . TGTGCCCGCGGGGGGGGGCGCAGGTATGGCTACACCTTC CARGGGRRYGYTF
TRBD2 TRBJ2-3 TRBV9 . TGTGCCAGCAGCGTCGGGCCTAGCGGGGGGCTCAGCACAGATACGCAGTATTTT CASSVGPSGGLSTDTQYF
. TRBJ1-1 TRBV6-5 . TGTGCCAGCAGTTATGGAGATTCGAGCACTGAAGCTTTCTTT CASSYGDSSTEAFF
. TRBJ1-4 TRBV7-9 . TGTGCCAGCAGCTTGAATGGCAATGAAAAACTGTTTTTT CASSLNGNEKLFF
. TRBJ2-2 TRBV24-1 . TGTGCCACCAGTGATTTTGCGGACCCGAACACCGGGGAGCTGTTTTTT CATSDFADPNTGELFF
. TRBJ2-3 TRBV9 once TGTGCCAGCAGCGTATCGATTGGGGGCACAGATACGCAGTATTTT CASSVSIGGTDTQYF
TRBD1 TRBJ1-5 TRBV7-8 . TGTGCCAGCAGCTTAGGACAGGGCAATCAGCCTCAGCATTTT CASSLGQGNQPQHF
TRBD1 TRBJ2-7 TRBV7-9 . TGTGCCAGCAGCGCTCCGGACAGGGCTGGCGACGAGCAGTACTTC CASSAPDRAGDEQYF
. TRBJ2-1 TRBV15 . TGTGCCACCACAGAGCAAGGGTGGGAGTACTCCTACAATGAGCAGTTCTTC CATTEQGWEYSYNEQFF
. TRBJ1-1 TRBV24-1 . TGTGCCACCAGTGGAGGACGGAACACTGAAGCTTTCTTT CATSGGRNTEAFF
. TRBJ2-3 TRBV10-3 . TGTGCCGCTGCCTACAGGGATGGGTCAGATACGCAGTATTTT CAAAYRDGSDTQYF
. TRBJ1-2 TRBV14 . TGTGCCAGCAGCCAGGACCGAAACTATGGCTACACCTTC CASSQDRNYGYTF
. TRBJ1-1 TRBV7-8 . TGTGCCAGCAGATCTGACAGCTACACTGAAGCTTTCTTT CASRSDSYTEAFF
TRBD2 TRBJ2-1 TRBV2 . TGTGCCAGCGGGACACCGGGACTAGCCGCCGATGAGCAGTTCTTC CASGTPGLAADEQFF
. TRBJ1-3 TRBV6-5 . TGTGCCAGCAGCACGGGAAACACCATATATTTT CASSTGNTIYF
. TRBJ1-2 TRBV11-2 . TGTGCCAGCAGCTTAGTCGGAGGCCACTATGGCTACACCTTC CASSLVGGHYGYTF
TRBD2 TRBJ2-1 TRBV5-5 . TGTGCCAGCAGCTTGCGCTGGACTAGCGGGGCTCATGAGCAGTTCTTC CASSLRWTSGAHEQFF
. TRBJ2-7 TRBV4-3 . TGCGCCAGCAGCCAAGATAGAGGGATCCCAGCCTACGAGCAGTACTTC CASSQDRGIPAYEQYF
. TRBJ1-1 TRBV6-5 . TGTGCCAGCAGGGGGGAGACCACTGAAGCTTTCTTT CASRGETTEAFF
. TRBJ2-3 TRBV27 . TGTGCCAGCAGTTTTGGGGGTCTAGCGACGGATACGCAGTATTTT CASSFGGLATDTQYF
TRBD1 TRBJ1-5 TRBV6-5 few TGTGCCAGCCTGAGGGACAGGTATCATTTT CASLRDRYHF
TRBD2 TRBJ2-1 TRBV6-5 . TGTGCCAGCAGGACGGGGGGGCCAGGTAATGAGCAGTTCTTC CASRTGGPGNEQFF
. TRBJ1-3 TRBV28 . TGTGCCAGCACCCTCTTGGGTGGAGACACCATATATTTT CASTLLGGDTIYF
. TRBJ2-2 TRBV14 . TGTGCCAGCAGCCAAGACCTAATAGGGGAGCTGTTTTTT CASSQDLIGELFF
. TRBJ1-6 TRBV30 . TGTGCCTGGAGGGCTAACCTTAATTCACCCCTCCACTTT CAWRANLNSPLHF
TRBD1 TRBJ2-7 TRBV4-2 . TGTGCCAGCAGCCAAGGAGACAGGGCGGCCTACGAGCAGTACTTC CASSQGDRAAYEQYF
. TRBJ1-6 TRBV15 . TGTGCCACCAGCAGAGAACAGGGCAGGCTGTTTAATTCACCCCTCCACTTT CATSREQGRLFNSPLHF
. TRBJ2-3 TRBV28 . TGTGCCAGCAGCCGCCAGACAGGCAGGGTTGATACGCAGTATTTT CASSRQTGRVDTQYF
. TRBJ2-1 TRBV12-3/TRBV12-4 . TGTGCCAGCAGTTTTAGGCTAGGCAATGAGCAGTTCTTC CASSFRLGNEQFF
. TRBJ1-5 TRBV28 . TGTGCCAGCAGTCCGAATGGGGGACTTCGGGTCTTCTATAGCAATCAGCCCCAGCATTTT CASSPNGGLRVFYSNQPQHF
TRBD1 TRBJ1-1 TRBV5-1 . TGCGCCAGCAGCTTGGCTGGCGACAGGGGCGACACTGAAGCTTTCTTT CASSLAGDRGDTEAFF